Only a few counts were recorded for the clone carrying this TCR beta chain. The antigen remains unidentified. Using its own MiXCR run on the 5' RACE reads, TCRdb lists one record per CDR3 protein. The table shows around 200,000 distinct CDR3 sequences, with over 20% occurring only once. The record originates from a study of T-cell memory formation after mild COVID-19. Findings and limits, study-wide: Contracting CD4+ clones sat mainly in CM and EM; CD8+ in EMRA. Pre-infection memory contained some responding clones, which suggested that cross-reactive memory had joined.

Per the germline V gene, CDR1 is SGHTA and CDR2 is FQGNSA. Trimming stripped 5 bases from V and 15 bases from J, with 14 bases between. This CDR3 has 11 residues. The receptor's source is an adult woman who had mild COVID-19 (a few samples of this study predate the infection). Cell type and time point are not known. The sequenced sample consisted of PBMCs or a T cell subset sorted from them (not recorded which). The chain recombines TRBV7-2 with TRBJ2-1, with D maybe TRBD2 (6 bases). In DNA, the CDR3 is TGTGCCAGCAGCCTCGGGGGAGAAAGGTTCTTC. Its translation is CASSLGGERFF.